This note documents a single TCR beta chain sequence. There is no known antigen for this receptor. Library prep was done by the immunoSEQ multiplex PCR assay. The multiplex PCR relied on a mix of 60 forward primers for TCR Vbeta segments and 13 reverse primers for TCR Jbeta segments. Amplification of the CDR3 region of rearranged TCR beta genes was performed with a multiplex PCR assay on genomic DNA. Amplified TCR beta libraries were sequenced as 87-base-pair reads on the Illumina HiSeq System. In the authors' own workflow: A later analysis counted about 80 million unique TCR beta chains across the 550 to 750 repertoires, and some 12 million of these chains were shared by at least two donors. A nearest-neighbor algorithm error-corrected the raw reads and collapsed the reads into unique sequences, merging closely related sequences to remove PCR and sequencing errors. To assign V, D and J gene segments, CDR3 sequences were aligned to IMGT reference sequences. For a sequence to be retained, a match of at least six nucleotides to both a V gene segment and a J gene segment was required. A rearrangement was called productive if the CDR3 had no stop codons and remained in frame with V and J, and every other rearrangement was called non-productive. Following IMGT convention, CDR3 was defined as the stretch from the second conserved V-encoded cysteine to the conserved J-encoded phenylalanine. The earlier analysis of 550 to 650 of the donors excluded any sequence lacking an unambiguous match to a single V gene segment. An earlier analysis of 587 of the donors classified V segments as functional when productive rearrangements were above 56.7% and as segregating when the standard deviation between donors was above 5%. A statistical classification framework was developed to diagnose cytomegalovirus status using the catalog of TCR beta chain sequences. In a later analysis, TCR nucleotide sequences were compared against IMGT/GENE-DB human TR gene sequences so that V and J genes could be assigned. Using the TCRdist pipeline, a later analysis assigned CDR3 sequences along with most-parsimonious VDJ recombination scenarios. In a later analysis, every TCR beta chain was defined by the combination of its CDR3 amino acid sequence and its V-gene family, and reads without a unique V-gene family were dropped. A later analysis removed 500 to 650 highly shared, low-generation-probability nucleotide sequences to deal with suspected cross-contamination and a sequencing artifact. For each public chain, a later analysis derived a clonal expansion index from normalized ranks of inferred template counts within each repertoire. A later analysis computed generation probabilities with a VDJ recombination model fitted to out-of-frame rearrangements, and checked the results against IGoR. A later analysis scored TCR-TCR, TCR-HLA and TCR-CMV co-occurrence with hypergeometric tests, applying a repertoire-size bias correction to TCR pairs. In a later analysis, false discovery rates were estimated by permuting HLA or CMV assignments 20 times. In a later analysis, co-occurring TCRs were grouped with DBSCAN, and TCRdist sequence similarity was added when clustering was performed within HLA-allele-positive subsets. Repertoires with fewer than 30,000 or more than 120,000 public chains were left out of co-occurrence clustering, as were five repertoires with anomalous nucleotide sharing. What TCRdb holds here is the immuneACCESS table cut down to in-frame rearrangements. Part of the clones is not present; checked against another copy, under half of the missing clones reflect an unresolved V gene, and the others are unexplained. D and trimming were read from the DNA, whereas the V and J calls and clone size are those reported in that table. The table for this sample records 130,000 or so clones. Approximately 1.5% of the sample lies in the top ten.

The germline V gene provides CDR1 SGHTA and CDR2 FQGNSA. V drops 1 base and J drops 8 bases, leaving 17 bases in between. The CDR3 contains 15 residues, cysteine and phenylalanine counted. The CDR3 DNA has 45 bases and is translated from base 1. These data belong to a study of cytomegalovirus exposure and HLA in healthy donors (TCRdb year 2017). Regarding the research as a whole: An earlier analysis of 587 of the donors reported 276 Gb of sequence data and around 100 million unique TCR beta sequences obtained from about 200 million T cells. An early release that covered some 630 HLA-typed donors contained approximately 290 gigabases of sequencing data and around 80 million unique TCR sequences. Among the roughly 400 genotyped donors, under 90% belonged to the genetic ancestry cluster associated with self-reported Caucasian donors. The study was designed to test whether signatures of past pathogen exposure could be identified by cataloging public T cell receptors. The T cell repertoires of 670 or so subjects were profiled by immunosequencing and related to cytomegalovirus serostatus. Along with the roughly 700-subject first cohort, a separate validation cohort of around 120 different subjects was used. To predict cytomegalovirus infection status, the study combined high-throughput TCR immunosequencing, statistical association of individual TCRs with disease status, and machine learning. In a later analysis, previously published TCR beta repertoires from about 640 donors were re-analyzed and high-resolution HLA genotyping was added so that TCR occurrence patterns could be studied. In the later analysis, no new phenotypic data were used to find candidate immune exposures; instead, reliance was placed on TCR beta sequences and their occurrence across donors. An earlier analysis of 450 to 750 of the donors used high-throughput TCR beta sequencing to judge whether each TCR beta V gene segment behaved as functional or pseudogenic. Donor age, sex, ethnicity and CMV serostatus were compiled alongside the repertoire data. A later genetic analysis took genome-wide SNP genotypes for about 55% of the 666 donors and used that subset as a discovery cohort. All discovery cohort repertoires had been generated using a single sequencing platform. HLA typing included class I and class II loci at four-digit resolution. Typing coverage differed by locus: A, B, C, DRB1 and DQB1 were typed in roughly 629-630 donors, DQA1 in 522, DPA1 in approximately 610, and DPB1 in 400 to 480. Four to six DR-DQ haplotypes were handled as single units for association and clustering because linkage in the cohort was strong. Among about 360 genotyped donors of the cohort, an average of roughly 240,000 unique TCR beta nucleotide sequences were sequenced per donor, roughly 20% of them non-productive.

Study-wide findings and limitations: The earlier analysis of fewer than 750 of the donors excluded around 17 rarely observed V segments, including chromosome 9 orphons, because counts were too low. A later analysis associated about 16,000 TCR beta sequences with specific HLA alleles at a false discovery rate of 0.05. Linkage disequilibrium might explain the correlated functional status among segregating V segments, but an unknown experimental factor could not be ruled out. In a later analysis, HLA-associated TCR beta chains showed more clonal expansion and lower generation probabilities than non-associated chains that were equally common. An earlier analysis of some 560 of the donors showed that most TCR beta V segments appeared in productive rearrangements either about 87% or about 30% of the time, which broadly matched IMGT annotations. In a later analysis, TCR association rates were found to vary across HLA loci, with the most associated TCRs seen for DRB1 alleles and the fewest for HLA-C alleles. In vitro tests confirmed that a few of the cytomegalovirus-associated TCR beta chains recognize cytomegalovirus antigens. The authors suggested that the approach could potentially be generalized to other disease states and immunological phenotypes. In this cohort, only TCR beta chains were sequenced, and detectable features were limited by the absence of alpha or paired-chain data. HLA typing was unavailable for some donors at each locus, so association tests used only the typed subset. Assigning TCR associations to individual alleles was difficult when HLA alleles, especially DR and DQ, strongly co-occurred. A cluster of highly shared sequence variants was judged likely to be a technical artifact of the sequencing pipeline. CMV serostatus was the only immune exposure information available for the cohort. Most TCR sequences were seen in very few donors, while some public TCRs were found in many individuals. In both the original and validation cohorts, the classifier was reported to diagnose cytomegalovirus status with high specificity and sensitivity. Some IMGT-functional V segments, including TRBV6-2 and TRBV6-3, could not be distinguished by the 87-base-pair reads and were therefore excluded. A later genetic analysis reported fewer N-insertions in productive TCRs among donors in an Asian-associated ancestry cluster than the roughly 690-donor mean. A total of fewer than 200 TCR beta chains were listed by the study as associated with cytomegalovirus. Roughly uniform sequencing depth across donors was assumed in presence/absence analyses, although this assumption may not hold. According to a later analysis, parvovirus B19, influenza, CMV and Epstein-Barr virus appeared linked to several top co-occurrence clusters. A later genetic analysis associated a missense DCLRE1C variant with V-gene and J-gene trimming of TCR beta chains, and an independent cohort replicated the association. Most CMV-associated TCR beta chains appeared to be HLA-restricted in a later analysis, and the HLA associations seemed to be driven largely by CMV exposure. A further reported finding was that TCR beta sequences accurately predicted the HLA-A and HLA-B alleles for most subjects in the first cohort.

The cohort was made up of 500 to 800 healthy bone marrow donors. All cohort members were sampled while nominally healthy, although unrecorded immune exposures were likely present. The donor was CMV seronegative and belonged to the group of roughly 330 seronegative cohort members. A peripheral blood sample was provided by each donor, and peripheral blood mononuclear cells were used for TCR beta sequencing. Genomic DNA extraction from the blood cell samples was performed with the Qiagen DNeasy Blood Extraction Kit. The source of this sequence is a woman aged 40 to 50 in good health and CMV-seronegative. Source material: PBMCs. The chain joins TRBV7-2 to TRBJ1-1; the D segment could be TRBD1, given 5 matching bases. CDR3 region: CASSLDGLVNREAFF. The DNA sequence is given as TGTGCCAGCAGCTTAGACGGTCTCGTGAACAGGGAAGCTTTCTTT.